The 9 T cell receptor beta chains below come from one sample, sequenced in a study of liver allograft versus peripheral blood T cells. Study-wide context: Transplanted-liver T cell receptor repertoires were compared with recipients' peripheral blood repertoires.

TCRdb used MiXCR to reprocess the reads, holding one entry per CDR3 protein. The sample contains 2,000 to 3,000 distinct CDR3 sequences, about 20% of which appear only once. The receptors stem from a human patient who had a liver transplant. The graft donor may be the source of some T cells.

A note on this clonotype: A read error is the likely source, as a far larger clone sits one nucleotide away. The chain recombines TRBV6-1 with TRBJ1-1; weak D call: TRBD1 (5 bases). CDR1 is MNHNS and CDR2 is SASEGT in the germline V gene. This CDR3 has 13 residues. V gave up 6 bases and J gave up 2 bases, with 10 bases separating them. CDR3 sequence (DNA): TGTGCCAGCAGATACCGGGACAACACTGAAGCTTTCTTT. Encoded protein: CASRYRDNTEAFF.

This clonotype is medium-sized (0.01 to 0.1%) by share. The chain combines TRBV29-1 with TRBJ2-7, with D possibly being TRBD1 (5 bases). The germline V gene has CDR1 SQVTM and CDR2 ANQGSEA. Deletions cut 1 base from V and 5 bases from J, with 9 bases between. The CDR3 loop spans 12 amino acids. CDR3 coding DNA: TGCAGCGTTGAAGTCAGGGATCACGAGCAGTACTTC. Translated: CSVEVRDHEQYF.

V usage is TRBV12-3 or TRBV12-4 and J usage is TRBJ2-1, with 8 bases matching TRBD1. The V gene end was trimmed by 10 bases and the J gene end by 5 bases; junction bases not matched to a gene: 13. The CDR3 runs 15 residues. The CDR3 nucleotides are TGTGCCATCCACGCACCGGGACAGGAGAACAATGAGCAGTTCTTC. It translates to CAIHAPGQENNEQFF.

In its sample, this clonotype ranks as large. V and J are TRBV10-3 and TRBJ2-5; D is perhaps TRBD1 or TRBD2 (5 bases each). Germline values: CDR1 ENHRY, CDR2 SYGVKD. The CDR3 extends over 15 amino acids. Trimming left V 10 bases short and J 6 bases short, with 24 bases between. DNA of the CDR3: TGTGCCACCCGGGGAGAAGGGGCCGCCTGGAAGACCCAGTACTTC. This translates into CATRGEGAAWKTQYF.

The rearrangement links TRBV30 to TRBJ2-7; 9 bases match TRBD1. CDR3 length equals 13 residues. Trimming took 4 bases from V and 6 from J; bases not matched to a gene: 7. The germline V gene has CDR1 GTSNPN and CDR2 SVGIG (reference sequence). CDR3 bases: TGTGCCTGGACATGGACAGGGGAGGTCGAGCAGTACTTC. Protein sequence: CAWTWTGEVEQYF.

The chain joins TRBV12-3 or TRBV12-4 to TRBJ2-4, with TRBD2 matching 7 bases. The V and J ends lost 7 bases and 1 base, in that order; junction bases with no gene match: 7. The CDR3 covers 15 residues. The CDR3 loop is CASTRAGIAKNIQYF. In DNA, the CDR3 is TGTGCCAGCACCCGAGCGGGGATCGCCAAAAACATTCAGTACTTC.

This clonotype was recorded a few times. The chain employs TRBV15 and TRBJ2-1; no clear D gene. This CDR3 is 12 amino acids long. In germline, CDR1 is LNHNV, CDR2 YYDKDF (reference sequence). Trimming left V 5 bases short and J 8 bases short, with 10 bases between. CDR3 region: CATSHDGYEQFF. The CDR3 nucleotides are TGTGCCACCAGCCACGACGGCTATGAGCAGTTCTTC.

The sample holds a few counts of this clonotype. This chain uses TRBV28 with TRBJ2-7, with D unresolved. Trimming cost V 5 bases and J 3 bases, with 8 bases left between them. Germline values: CDR1 MDHEN, CDR2 SYDVKM. The CDR3 contains 12 residues. The CDR3: CASSPGGYEQYF. CDR3 DNA: TGTGCCAGCAGTCCAGGTGGCTACGAGCAGTACTTC.

This clonotype has a count of ten or more. The rearrangement links TRBV28 to TRBJ2-5, with D possibly being TRBD2 (6 bases). Germline V gene sequence: CDR1 MDHEN, CDR2 SYDVKM. CDR3 length equals 14 residues. Trimming pared 5 bases from V and 10 bases from J, leaving 20 bases between. The CDR3 loop is CASSPPPSAVGQYF. CDR3 sequence (DNA): TGTGCCAGCAGTCCTCCCCCTAGCGCGGTGGGCCAGTACTTC. The variable domain in full, with the rest retrieved from reference TRBV28 and TRBJ2-5, is DVKVTQSSRYLVKRTGEKVFLECVQDMDHENMFWYRQDPGLGLRLIYFSYDVKMKEKGDIPEGYSVSREKKERFSLILESASTNQTSMYLCASSPPPSAVGQYFGPGTRLLVL.